These 6 T cell receptor beta chains originate from one sample sequenced in a study of control samples from healthy donors and cancer patients (dated by TCRdb to 2018 to 2021). The protocol used for the library was the immunoSEQ multiplex PCR assay. TCRdb obtained this table from immuneACCESS and retained in-frame rearrangements with V and J assigned. These tables miss some clones; where compared with another copy, unresolved V genes account for less than half of the shortfall, and the remainder is unexplained. The sample contains tens of thousands of clones, approximately 90% of them found a single time. The top ten clonotypes cover roughly 14% of the sample. Sequences were obtained from blood. These receptors were obtained from a woman in her sixties or seventies in good health.

J is TRBJ1-1 and V is TRBV7-2, with a weak D call TRBD1 (6 bases). CDR3 length: 18 amino acids. CDR1 and CDR2 from the germline V gene are SGHTA and FQGNSA. Trimming removed 4 bases from V and 4 bases from J, with 25 bases in between. CDR3 sequence (DNA): TGTGCCAGCAGCTCTTTATTCTTAGGTAGGGGGGAGAGCACTGAAGCTTTCTTT. Its protein is CASSSLFLGRGESTEAFF.

The chain employs TRBV9 and TRBJ1-4; D is perhaps TRBD1 (5 bases). CDR1 SGDLS and CDR2 YYNGEE come from the germline V gene. The CDR3 loop spans 16 amino acids. The ends were cut back, 2 bases at V and 5 bases at J, with 16 bases in the middle. This CDR3 reads CASSVGPGRGNEKLFF. CDR3 coding DNA: TGTGCCAGCAGCGTGGGCCCGGGACGGGGAAATGAAAAACTGTTTTTT.

This rearrangement joins TRBV7-2 to TRBJ2-5; a possible D gene is TRBD1 (6 bases). The CDR3 runs 15 residues. Trimming shortened V by 5 bases and J by 1 base, and 14 bases separated the two germline ends. In germline, CDR1 is SGHTA, CDR2 FQGNSA. CDR3 protein: CASSLQTGFQETQYF. CDR3 DNA: TGTGCCAGCAGCCTTCAGACAGGTTTCCAAGAGACCCAGTACTTC.

This clone was recorded once. The chain links TRBV30 to TRBJ1-3; D unresolved. The CDR3 has 11 amino acids. The germline CDR1 and CDR2 sequences are GTSNPN and SVGIG (reference sequence). V was pared by 5 bases and J by 4 bases, with 6 bases between. CDR3 amino acids: CAWWRGNTIYF. CDR3 nucleotides: TGTGCCTGGTGGAGAGGAAACACCATATATTTT.

The chain joins TRBV11-3 to TRBJ2-1; D may correspond to TRBD1 or TRBD2 (8 bases each). The V and J ends lost 6 bases and 7 bases respectively, with 22 bases between them. Germline V gives CDR1 SGHNT, CDR2 YENEEA. The CDR3 extends over 16 amino acids. CDR3 DNA: TGTGCCAGCAGTCAGGGGGCGGCGGGAGGTGAAAATGAGCAGTTCTTC. Translating gives CASSQGAAGGENEQFF.

The chain uses TRBV29-1 and TRBJ1-2; perhaps TRBD1 as D (6 bases). Trimming pared 5 bases from V and 4 bases from J, leaving 23 bases between. The CDR3 contains 16 residues. Germline V lookup: CDR1 SQVTM, CDR2 ANQGSEA. The CDR3 DNA reads as TGCAGCGTTTCTAGATCCACAGGGACCGGGGGCTATGGCTACACCTTC. This translates into CSVSRSTGTGGYGYTF.